This T cell receptor (beta chain) originates from a study of cytomegalovirus exposure and HLA in healthy donors. Study conclusions and caveats: What a later analysis reportedly showed was that an Asian-associated ancestry cluster had fewer N-insertions than the roughly 700-donor mean. The authors enumerated over 150 TCR beta chains as linked to cytomegalovirus. Rare TCR sequences dominated, though some public TCRs recurred in many donors.

The V gene's germline CDR1 is SGHVS and CDR2 FQNEAQ. The CDR3 consists of 12 residues. Trimming shortened V by 5 bases and J by 11 bases, and 15 bases separated the two germline ends. Primers included in the PCR were 60 Vbeta and 13 Jbeta primers. Here immunoSEQ multiplex PCR was the method, and the copy in TCRdb shows in-frame clones only, minus some. Here the sample spans roughly 130,000 clones, more than 60% being singletons. The sample holds a few counts of this clone. Its antigen is unidentified. Healthy people donating bone marrow made up the donors. This clonotype was obtained from a woman aged 40 to 49 in good health and CMV-seropositive. The sample consisted of PBMCs. The V call is TRBV7-8, the J call TRBJ1-1, with D perhaps matching TRBD1 (6 bases). The CDR3 sequence is CASSPQGSEAFF. The CDR3 nucleotides are TGTGCCAGCAGCCCCCAGGGGAGTGAGGCTTTCTTT.